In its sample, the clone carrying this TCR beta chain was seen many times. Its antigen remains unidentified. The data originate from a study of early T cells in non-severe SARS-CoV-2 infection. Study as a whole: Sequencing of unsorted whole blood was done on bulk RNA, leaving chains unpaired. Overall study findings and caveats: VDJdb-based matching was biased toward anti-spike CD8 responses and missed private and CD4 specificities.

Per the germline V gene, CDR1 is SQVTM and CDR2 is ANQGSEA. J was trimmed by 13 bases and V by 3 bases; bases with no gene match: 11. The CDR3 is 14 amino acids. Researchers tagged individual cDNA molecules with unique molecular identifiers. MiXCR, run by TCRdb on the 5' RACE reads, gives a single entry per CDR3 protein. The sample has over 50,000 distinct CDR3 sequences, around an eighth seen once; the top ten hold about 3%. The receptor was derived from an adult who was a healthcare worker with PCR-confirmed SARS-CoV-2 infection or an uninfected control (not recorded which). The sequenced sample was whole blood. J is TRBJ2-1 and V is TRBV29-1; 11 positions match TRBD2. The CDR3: CSVDIGSGRVEQFF. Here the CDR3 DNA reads TGCAGCGTTGATATTGGTAGCGGGAGGGTAGAACAGTTCTTC.